These 22 T cell receptor beta chains were all obtained from the same sample, sequenced in a study of T cells after yellow fever vaccination. Each CDR3 protein is one row after TCRdb ran MiXCR on the 5' RACE reads. The data show around 590,000 distinct CDR3 sequences, roughly an eighth seen once. Sequencing was performed on PBMCs, taken on the day of the yellow fever booster vaccination. The source is a man aged 25 to 40 who received the YFV17D yellow fever vaccine.

The chain employs TRBV30 and TRBJ2-5; 7 bases match TRBD1. From germline, CDR1 is GTSNPN and CDR2 SVGIG (reference sequence). There are 13 residues in the CDR3. J lost 9 bases, V lost 6 bases, and 13 bases had no gene match. The CDR3 here is CACRAHRGRSQYF. The CDR3 DNA sequence: TGTGCCTGTAGGGCCCACAGGGGTCGGTCCCAGTACTTC.

There are many counts of this clonotype. This sequence joins TRBV9 and TRBJ2-4; maybe TRBD2 (5 bases). Germline CDR1 reads SGDLS; CDR2 reads YYNGEE. This CDR3 comprises 17 residues. Trimming stripped 3 bases from V and 4 bases from J, with 20 bases between. Written as DNA, the CDR3 is TGTGCCAGCAGCGCGGGGTGGCCGCCAGATTCTAAAAACATTCAGTACTTC. Its protein is CASSAGWPPDSKNIQYF.

This clonotype has at least ten counts. The rearrangement joins TRBV29-1 to TRBJ2-3; the D is unclear. Germline V gives CDR1 SQVTM, CDR2 ANQGSEA. V lost 3 bases, J lost 0 bases, and 4 bases lay in between. The CDR3 is made up of 12 amino acids. The CDR3: CSVEGSTDTQYF. CDR3 bases: TGCAGCGTTGAGGGGAGCACAGATACGCAGTATTTT.

J is TRBJ2-2 and V is TRBV5-1; 8 nucleotides match TRBD1. The CDR3 is 15 residues long. Germline V CDR1 and CDR2: SGHRS, YFSETQ. Trimming took 5 bases from V and 1 from J; bases not matched to a gene: 4. CDR3 in amino acids: CASSSGQVNTGELFF. The CDR3 DNA reads as TGCGCCAGCAGTTCGGGACAGGTGAACACCGGGGAGCTGTTTTTT.

Many counts were recorded for this clonotype. The chain joins TRBV5-1 to TRBJ2-3; D gene uncertain. Germline V gene lookup returns CDR1 SGHRS and CDR2 YFSETQ. This CDR3 has 14 amino acids. V shed 0 bases and J shed 4 bases, with 9 bases lying between them. CDR3 nucleotides: TGCGCCAGCAGCTTGGCACATGGGGCAGATACGCAGTATTTT. Its translation: CASSLAHGADTQYF. Full variable domain (rest looked up from reference TRBV5-1 and TRBJ2-3): KAGVTQTPRYLIKTRGQQVTLSCSPISGHRSVSWYQQTPGQGLQFLFEYFSETQRNKGNFPGRFSGRQFSNSRSEMNVSTLELGDSALYLCASSLAHGADTQYFGPGTRLTVL.

V usage is TRBV30 and J usage is TRBJ2-1; TRBD2 matches 8 bases. J lost 10 bases, V lost 1 base, and 6 bases had no gene match. CDR3 length: 13 residues. Germline lookup yields CDR1 GTSNPN and CDR2 SVGIG (reference sequence). The CDR3 DNA sequence: TGTGCCTGGAGTGCCGGACTAGCCGGCGAGCAGTTCTTC. It specifies CAWSAGLAGEQFF.

The chain combines TRBV2 with TRBJ1-1, with D possibly matching TRBD1 (5 bases). This CDR3 contains 15 residues. The germline V gene encodes CDR1 SNHLY and CDR2 FYNNEI. Trimming removed 0 bases from V and 6 bases from J, with 14 bases in between. CDR3 sequence reads: CASSEALVRGAEAFF. The CDR3 DNA is TGTGCCAGCAGTGAAGCCTTGGTTAGGGGAGCTGAAGCTTTCTTT.

This chain connects TRBV5-6 to TRBJ2-5; 7 bases are shared with TRBD2. The CDR3 totals 15 residues. V dropped 5 bases and J dropped 5; count of bases not matched to a gene: 12. Germline V lookup: CDR1 SGHDT, CDR2 YYEEEE. CDR3 bases: TGTGCCAGCAGTTTCCGGGGGGTCAGACGGGAGACCCAGTACTTC. It encodes CASSFRGVRRETQYF.

The CDR3 DNA sequence: TGTGCCAGCTCACCAACTAGCGGGAACTACGAGCAGTACTTC. Translation: CASSPTSGNYEQYF. This rearrangement joins TRBV18 to TRBJ2-7; 10 bases align to TRBD2. Trimming removed 2 bases from V and 3 bases from J; junction bases left unmatched: 1. The germline CDR1 and CDR2 sequences are KGHSH and LQKENI. The CDR3 consists of 14 residues.

The chain is built from TRBV9 and TRBJ1-2, with D possibly being TRBD1 (5 bases). The ends were cut back, 3 bases at V and 4 bases at J, with 19 bases in the middle. Germline V lookup: CDR1 SGDLS, CDR2 YYNGEE. The CDR3 runs to 16 residues. In nucleotides, the CDR3 is TGTGCCAGCAGCGGAAGTATTCTGGGGGGACTCTATGGCTACACCTTC. It encodes CASSGSILGGLYGYTF.

V is TRBV10-3 and J is TRBJ2-2; weak D call: TRBD1 (7 bases). V lost 6 bases to trimming and J lost 2 bases, with 10 bases between them. The CDR3 has 14 residues. CDR1 ENHRY and CDR2 SYGVKD come from the germline V gene. The CDR3 loop is CAIRTGTNTGELFF. Written as DNA, the CDR3 is TGTGCCATCAGGACAGGGACTAACACCGGGGAGCTGTTTTTT.

The sample holds a few counts of this clonotype. The chain combines TRBV6-2 or TRBV6-3 with TRBJ2-7; 13 bases fit TRBD2. This CDR3 contains 16 residues. V gave up 6 bases and J gave up 4 bases; unmatched junction bases: 9. CDR1 MNHEY and CDR2 SVGEGT come from the germline V gene. The CDR3 is CASRPTRTSGSYEQYF. DNA of the CDR3: TGTGCCAGCAGGCCCACTCGGACTAGCGGGAGTTACGAGCAGTACTTC.

Only a few counts were recorded for this clonotype. The chain couples TRBV7-9 to TRBJ1-1; 8 positions agree with TRBD1. CDR3 size: 14 residues. Germline trimming cut 8 bases from V and 3 bases from J; bases unmatched to any gene: 8. In germline, CDR1 is SEHNR, CDR2 FQNEAQ (reference sequence). The CDR3 DNA is TGTGCCAGCCTTGGACAGGGCTGGGACACTGAAGCTTTCTTT. This encodes CASLGQGWDTEAFF. Using reference TRBV7-9 and TRBJ1-1 for the parts outside the CDR3, the full variable domain is DTGVSQNPRHKITKRGQNVTFRCDPISEHNRLYWYRQTLGQGPEFLTYFQNEAQLEKSRLLSDRFSAERPKGSFSTLEIQRTEQGDSAMYLCASLGQGWDTEAFFGQGTRLTVV.

This clonotype was detected a few times. This rearrangement joins TRBV20-1 to TRBJ2-7, with D possibly being TRBD2 (6 bases). Germline V CDR1 and CDR2: DFQATT, SNEGSKA (reference sequence). The CDR3 has 13 amino acids. V gave up 3 bases and J gave up 0 bases, with 9 bases separating them. The CDR3 protein is CSASLANSYEQYF. As DNA, the CDR3 is TGCAGTGCTAGCCTAGCGAACTCCTACGAGCAGTACTTC.

This clonotype occurred once. The rearrangement links TRBV5-6 to TRBJ2-1, with 8 bases fitting TRBD2. The CDR3 spans 16 residues. Germline values: CDR1 SGHDT, CDR2 YYEEEE. Trimming at V came to 4 bases and at J to 7 bases, leaving 13 bases not matched to a gene. DNA of the CDR3: TGTGCCAGCAGCAGTACTCACGGGACTAGTTTTAATGAGCAGTTCTTC. Its protein product is CASSSTHGTSFNEQFF.

This chain connects TRBV15 to TRBJ2-1; 9 bases are shared with TRBD2. Trimming removed 4 bases from V and 1 base from J; junction bases left unmatched: 11. The germline V gene has CDR1 LNHNV and CDR2 YYDKDF (reference sequence). The CDR3 runs 18 residues. This CDR3 reads CATSTTWTSASSYNEQFF. CDR3 sequence (DNA): TGTGCCACCAGCACCACTTGGACTAGCGCCTCTTCCTACAATGAGCAGTTCTTC. Based on the CDR3 plus reference TRBV15 and TRBJ2-1, the full variable domain is DAMVIQNPRYQVTQFGKPVTLSCSQTLNHNVMYWYQQKSSQAPKLLFHYYDKDFNNEADTPDNFQSRRPNTSFCFLDIRSPGLGDTAMYLCATSTTWTSASSYNEQFFGPGTRLTVL.

This clonotype occurred many times. V is TRBV12-3 or TRBV12-4 and J is TRBJ2-5; 12 positions match TRBD2. The CDR3 contains 16 residues. V gave up 3 bases and J gave up 2 bases; unmatched junction bases: 4. CDR3 sequence reads: CASSFGLAGGQETQYF. In nucleotides, the CDR3 is TGTGCCAGCAGTTTCGGTCTAGCGGGAGGGCAAGAGACCCAGTACTTC.

There are a few counts of this clonotype. The chain combines TRBV25-1 with TRBJ2-1; D uncertain. The ends were cut back, 0 bases at V and 2 bases at J, with 2 bases in the middle. The CDR3 has 13 amino acids. Germline CDR1 and CDR2: MGHDK and SYGVNS. The CDR3 region has the DNA TGTGCCAGCAGTGAATATACCTACAATGAGCAGTTCTTC. It is translated as CASSEYTYNEQFF.

The chain links TRBV7-2 to TRBJ2-7; D gene uncertain. The CDR3 sequence is 13 residues long. Trimming shortened V by 5 bases and J by 7 bases, and 15 bases separated the two germline ends. Germline V gives CDR1 SGHTA, CDR2 FQGNSA. The CDR3 coding sequence is TGTGCCAGCAGCCAGTGGGCGGACGGGGAGCAGTACTTC. This sequence encodes CASSQWADGEQYF.

As for this clonotype: A clone one base away is much larger, so this may be a read error. The CDR3 DNA sequence: TGTACCAGCAGCCGTCTAGCGGGATTCTACTACAATGAGCAGTTCTTC. This sequence encodes CTSSRLAGFYYNEQFF. V usage is TRBV7-2 and J usage is TRBJ2-1, with TRBD2 matching over 9 bases. The CDR3 sequence is 16 residues long. With V trimmed by 5 bases and J by 3 bases, 8 bases remained unmatched. Germline-derived CDR1 and CDR2 are SGHTA and FQGNSA. Looking up the rest from reference TRBV7-2 and TRBJ2-1 gives the full variable domain: GAGVSQSPSNKVTEKGKDVELRCDPISGHTALYWYRQSLGQGLEFLIYFQGNSAPDKSGLPSDRFSAERTGGSVSTLTIQRTQQEDSAVYLCTSSRLAGFYYNEQFFGPGTRLTVL.

This chain links TRBV5-1 with TRBJ2-1; 12 bases line up with TRBD2. Germline-derived CDR1 and CDR2 are SGHRS and YFSETQ. V gave up 3 bases and J gave up 8 bases; unmatched junction bases: 12. The CDR3 has 17 amino acids. CDR3 sequence (DNA): TGCGCCAGCAGCTCCTTTGACTCCCGACTAGCGGGAGATGAGCAGTTCTTC. Translation: CASSSFDSRLAGDEQFF.

This chain links TRBV28 with TRBJ2-7; 14 nucleotides agree with TRBD2. CDR1 is MDHEN and CDR2 is SYDVKM in the germline V gene. The ends lost 5 bases at V and 6 bases at J; junction bases unmatched: 9. This CDR3 region has 16 residues. In DNA form, the CDR3 reads TGTGCCAGCAGTCTCCGGACTAGCGGGAGGTCAATCGAGCAGTACTTC. Residues: CASSLRTSGRSIEQYF.